These 28 T cell receptor beta chains came from one sample sequenced in a study of T cells in Graves' hyperthyroidism and ophthalmopathy. There were TCR beta CDR3 regions amplified from RNA transcripts. First-round RT-PCR with HTBI primers amplified the TCR CDR3 region. MiXCR, run by TCRdb on the multiplex PCR reads, gives a single entry per CDR3 protein. The sample contains 270,000 or so distinct CDR3 sequences, 15% of which appear only once. The sequencing sample was made of blood. These TCRs come from a woman in her forties or fifties with Graves' hyperthyroidism that later progressed to Graves' ophthalmopathy.

This rearrangement joins TRBV28 to TRBJ1-3; TRBD1 matches at 7 bases. The CDR3 runs 14 residues. The J segment lost 0 bases and the V segment lost 6 bases, leaving 2 bases of the junction unmatched. Per the germline V gene, CDR1 is MDHEN and CDR2 is SYDVKM. CDR3 DNA: TGTGCCAGCAGGGGACAGCTCTCTGGAAACACCATATATTTT. Its protein product is CASRGQLSGNTIYF.

Concerning this clonotype: A much larger clone lies a single base off, so this may be a read error. The chain combines TRBV2 with TRBJ1-4, with D perhaps matching TRBD1 (5 bases). CDR3 length: 14 residues. The V and J ends lost 8 bases and 5 bases respectively, with 15 bases between them. The germline CDR1 and CDR2 sequences are SNHLY and FYNNEI. Written as DNA, the CDR3 is TGTGCCAGCCACCGGGACGGGGGAAATGAAAAACTGTTTTTT. This codes for CASHRDGGNEKLFF.

The sample holds many counts of this clonotype. The genes are TRBV18 and TRBJ2-2, with TRBD2 matching over 7 bases. V lost 1 base to trimming and J lost 6 bases; unmatched junction nucleotides: 5. Germline lookup yields CDR1 KGHSH and CDR2 LQKENI. The CDR3 length is 15 residues. In DNA form, the CDR3 reads TGTGCCAGCTCACCACAACTAGCGTCATCCGGGGAGCTGTTTTTT. This codes for CASSPQLASSGELFF.

This clonotype was detected ten times or more. The chain combines TRBV7-9 with TRBJ1-2; the D is unclear. There are 14 residues in the CDR3. V lost 1 base and J lost 2, with 8 bases in between. The germline V gene has CDR1 SEHNR and CDR2 FQNEAQ (reference sequence). The CDR3 is CASSLEPANYGYTF. The CDR3 DNA follows: TGTGCCAGCAGCTTAGAGCCAGCAAACTATGGCTACACCTTC.

This clonotype was observed a handful of times. A read error may explain this, as a much larger clone is one base away. The chain is built from TRBV11-2 and TRBJ1-1, with TRBD1 as a possible D gene (6 bases). The CDR3 length is 13 residues. The V gene's germline CDR1 is SGHAT and CDR2 FQNNGV. CDR3 bases: TGTGCCAGCAGCCTTCTCGGGGGCACTGAAGCTTCCTTT. Its protein is CASSLLGGTEASF.

CDR3 amino acids: CAWSAGGLYEKLFF. For the CDR3, the DNA is TGTGCCTGGAGTGCTGGGGGCTTGTACGAAAAACTGTTTTTT. The gene calls are TRBV30 and TRBJ1-4, with D perhaps matching TRBD1 (6 bases). V was clipped by 1 base and J by 8 bases, with 14 bases between them. CDR3 length equals 14 residues. The V gene's germline CDR1 is GTSNPN and CDR2 SVGIG (reference sequence).

V and J are TRBV5-1 and TRBJ2-3; D not resolved. This CDR3 is 14 amino acids long. Between the trimmed V and J ends, which lost 1 base and 2 bases, there was a span of 8 bases. Germline V gene sequence: CDR1 SGHRS, CDR2 YFSETQ. CDR3 sequence: CASSLYTDTDTQYF. The CDR3 coding sequence is TGCGCCAGCAGCTTGTATACCGACACAGATACGCAGTATTTT.

At least ten counts were recorded for this clonotype. The V and J genes are TRBV6-5 and TRBJ2-3; TRBD2 aligns across 7 bases. The CDR3 has 17 residues. Germline V gene data show CDR1 as MNHEY and CDR2 as SVGAGI. The J segment lost 2 bases and the V segment lost 0 bases, leaving 8 bases of the junction unmatched. DNA for the CDR3: TGTGCCAGCAGTTACTCCCGTCCGGGACTATTCACAGATACGCAGTATTTT. This codes for CASSYSRPGLFTDTQYF.

This clonotype has a count of ten or more. The V and J genes are TRBV12-3 or TRBV12-4 and TRBJ2-3; 8 bases line up with TRBD1. J lost 5 bases, V lost 5 bases, and 9 bases had no gene match. This CDR3 comprises 15 residues. CDR3: CASSLDRVFRDTQYF. In DNA form, the CDR3 reads TGTGCCAGCAGTCTGGACAGGGTTTTCAGAGATACGCAGTATTTT.

About this clonotype itself: This CDR3 is missing its conserved last phenylalanine or tryptophan, likely due to a read error. It is unclear where the CDR3 begins or ends on the DNA, so no DNA is shown, and the CDR3 is as TCRdb lists it. The chain uses TRBV24-1 and TRBJ2-5. The germline V gene encodes CDR1 KGHDR and CDR2 SFDVKD. The length of the CDR3 is 15 amino acids, counting both ends. This CDR3 reads CATSGSDRVQETQYL.

This clonotype was observed many times. The chain carries TRBV20-1 and TRBJ2-2; 14 bases map to TRBD2. The CDR3 runs 18 residues. Germline V lookup: CDR1 DFQATT, CDR2 SNEGSKA (reference sequence). The junction had 10 bases not matched to a gene; V was cut back by 7 bases and J by 0 bases. CDR3 sequence reads: CSVLRLAGGTSNTGELFF. The DNA of the CDR3 is TGCAGTGTTCTTAGACTAGCGGGAGGGACGTCGAACACCGGGGAGCTGTTTTTT.

The chain combines TRBV4-1 with TRBJ2-2; 15 bases fit TRBD2. Germline V gene lookup returns CDR1 MGHRA and CDR2 YSYEKL. V trimming: 4 bases; J trimming: 5 bases; junction bases outside the gene matches: 5. The CDR3 spans 17 residues. The CDR3 loop is CASSRGLAGGGTGELFF. The CDR3 DNA is TGCGCCAGCAGCCGAGGACTAGCGGGAGGGGGAACCGGGGAGCTGTTTTTT.

This clonotype was seen ten or more times. The V and J genes are TRBV12-3 or TRBV12-4 and TRBJ2-1; 8 bases agree with TRBD2. The CDR3 is 16 residues long. V gave up 2 bases and J gave up 9 bases; unmatched junction bases: 12. CDR3 in amino acids: CASSLRPGLGSTEQFF. In DNA form, the CDR3 reads TGTGCCAGCAGTTTAAGGCCGGGACTAGGCTCCACTGAGCAGTTCTTC.

The V gene is TRBV4-1, the J gene TRBJ1-1, with 7 bases matching TRBD1. Germline V CDR1 and CDR2: MGHRA, YSYEKL. The J segment lost 4 bases and the V segment lost 3 bases, leaving 5 bases of the junction unmatched. This CDR3 contains 14 residues. In DNA form, the CDR3 reads TGCGCCAGCAGCCACAGGGGGTCGGGCACTGAAGCTTTCTTT. Translating gives CASSHRGSGTEAFF.

This clonotype occurred a few times. The rearrangement links TRBV14 to TRBJ2-6; 8 bases line up with TRBD1. The CDR3 sequence is 17 residues long. V gave up 0 bases and J gave up 3 bases; unmatched junction bases: 4. In germline, CDR1 is SGHDN, CDR2 FVKESK. Here the CDR3 DNA reads TGTGCCAGCAGCCAAGACAGGGGGCTTGGTGGGGCCAACGTCCTGACTTTC. This sequence encodes CASSQDRGLGGANVLTF.

This clonotype was counted only a few times. This sequence joins TRBV6-5 and TRBJ2-1, with a weak D call TRBD2 (6 bases). CDR3 length: 15 residues. Germline-derived CDR1 and CDR2 are MNHEY and SVGAGI. The germline V and J ends were trimmed by 0 bases and 0 bases, with 6 bases remaining between them. This CDR3 reads CASSYSRGSYNEQFF. DNA for the CDR3: TGTGCCAGCAGTTACTCGCGGGGCTCCTACAATGAGCAGTTCTTC.

The genes are TRBV18 and TRBJ2-3, with 8 bases identical to TRBD2. CDR3 size: 15 residues. J was trimmed by 5 bases and V by 1 base; bases with no gene match: 5. The V gene's germline CDR1 is KGHSH and CDR2 LQKENI. The CDR3 region has the DNA TGTGCCAGCTCACCACTGGCGGGAGGATTAGATACGCAGTATTTT. Encoded protein: CASSPLAGGLDTQYF.

With respect to this clonotype: The conserved phenylalanine or tryptophan normally closing the CDR3 is absent here, so this likely arose from a read error. This chain connects TRBV24-1 to TRBJ1-6; 8 bases line up with TRBD1. Per germline, CDR1 KGHDR and CDR2 SFDVKD. The CDR3 has 13 residues. After removal of 7 bases from V and 7 bases from J, the junction contained 2 bases not matched to a gene. Written as DNA, the CDR3 is TGTGCCACCAGCCGGACAGGGAATTCACCCCTCCACCTT. Translating it yields CATSRTGNSPLHL.

This clonotype has at least ten counts. The rearrangement links TRBV20-1 to TRBJ1-1; tentative D call: TRBD1 (5 bases). This CDR3 is built from 13 residues. Germline V gene sequence: CDR1 DFQATT, CDR2 SNEGSKA (reference sequence). V was trimmed by 6 bases and J by 10 bases, leaving 21 bases between them. For the CDR3, the DNA is TGCAGTGCCTTCCTGCAGGACCAGGGTAGAGCTTTCTTT. This translates into CSAFLQDQGRAFF.

This clonotype was counted only a few times. The V call is TRBV9, the J call TRBJ2-5; D is unclear. The V end was cut by 3 bases, the J end by 5 bases, with 14 bases between. CDR1 is SGDLS and CDR2 is YYNGEE in the germline V gene. The CDR3 loop spans 14 amino acids. CDR3 region: CASSGRTTGETQYF. Written as DNA, the CDR3 is TGTGCCAGCAGCGGACGGACGACGGGCGAGACCCAGTACTTC.

This clonotype was observed many times. CDR3 sequence reads: CASSRVQTQETQYF. The CDR3, as DNA: TGTGCCAGCAGCCGTGTACAGACCCAAGAGACCCAGTACTTC. This chain uses TRBV5-6 with TRBJ2-5, with D uncertain. CDR1 SGHDT and CDR2 YYEEEE come from the germline V gene. CDR3 length: 14 amino acids. Between the trimmed V and J ends, which lost 4 bases and 1 base, there was a span of 11 bases.

The chain is built from TRBV30 and TRBJ2-1, with 13 bases matching TRBD2. The V gene end was trimmed by 1 base and the J gene end by 7 bases; junction bases not matched to a gene: 4. The CDR3 length is 15 residues. The germline CDR1 and CDR2 sequences are GTSNPN and SVGIG (reference sequence). DNA of the CDR3: TGTGCCTGGAGTGAGACTAGCGGGAGGATAAATGAGCAGTTCTTC. Amino acid sequence: CAWSETSGRINEQFF.

A few counts support this clonotype. The rearrangement joins TRBV6-5 to TRBJ1-1; perhaps TRBD1 as D (5 bases). Deletions cut 0 bases from V and 3 bases from J, with 14 bases between. Germline V gene data show CDR1 as MNHEY and CDR2 as SVGAGI. The CDR3 runs 16 residues. CDR3 in amino acids: CASSYSGLMLDTEAFF. CDR3 DNA: TGTGCCAGCAGTTACTCGGGGCTAATGCTGGACACTGAAGCTTTCTTT.

This clonotype was seen a few times. CDR3 sequence reads: CASTEQATDTGELFF. The CDR3 bases are TGTGCCAGTACCGAACAGGCGACAGATACCGGGGAGCTGTTTTTT. The chain links TRBV19 to TRBJ2-2; perhaps TRBD1 as D (5 bases). The CDR3 totals 15 residues. The V and J ends lost 7 bases and 5 bases respectively, with 17 bases between them. Germline CDR1 is LNHDA and CDR2 is SQIVND (reference sequence).

This clonotype appeared many times. The J gene is TRBJ2-3, the V gene TRBV2; D perhaps matches TRBD2 (6 bases). Deletions cut 3 bases from V and 0 bases from J, with 13 bases between. CDR3 length equals 16 residues. Germline V lookup: CDR1 SNHLY, CDR2 FYNNEI. CDR3 nucleotide sequence: TGTGCCAGCAGTGAGGGGCGGAGGGGAAGCACAGATACGCAGTATTTT. Protein sequence: CASSEGRRGSTDTQYF.

This chain joins TRBV20-1 and TRBJ2-4; TRBD2 agrees at 14 bases. The length of the CDR3 is 17 residues. Germline CDR1 reads DFQATT; CDR2 reads SNEGSKA (reference sequence). V shed 4 bases, J shed 5 bases, and the junction held 10 bases outside the gene matches. CDR3 in amino acids: CSAILTSGRAGENIQYF. The DNA for the CDR3 is TGCAGTGCTATCCTGACTAGCGGGAGGGCTGGGGAAAACATTCAGTACTTC.

This clonotype was seen ten or more times. The DNA of the CDR3 is TGTGCCAGCTCACCCGACAGCTACACAGATACGCAGTATTTT. It is translated as CASSPDSYTDTQYF. The chain recombines TRBV18 with TRBJ2-3, with TRBD1 as a possible D gene (5 bases). Germline CDR1 and CDR2: KGHSH and LQKENI. The ends were cut back, 3 bases at V and 2 bases at J, with 9 bases in the middle. The length of the CDR3 is 14 residues.

This clonotype was counted at least ten times. The genes are TRBV2 and TRBJ2-3, with 7 bases that match TRBD1. V dropped 0 bases and J dropped 0; count of bases not matched to a gene: 9. CDR3 length: 18 amino acids. CDR1 and CDR2 (germline): SNHLY, FYNNEI. The CDR3 nucleotides read TGTGCCAGCAGTGAAGCTGGGGTGGGACAGCTTAGCACAGATACGCAGTATTTT. This codes for CASSEAGVGQLSTDTQYF.